The source of this T cell receptor beta chain is a study of identical twins. TCRdb recomputed calls from the 5' RACE reads with MiXCR, one row per CDR3 protein. Of 600,000 to 800,000 distinct CDR3 sequences listed, 21% are singletons. This sample also appeared in a second study, on T cells expressing NK-cell markers. As that study records: Each TCR beta repertoire originated in sorted T cells that were CD3+CD56+NKG2C+, CD3+CD56+NKG2C- or CD3+CD56-NKG2C+. Eight donors were sequenced, seven testing HCMV-seropositive and one testing seronegative. Among four donors, these clonotypes also ranked first in the CD3+CD56-NKG2C+ fraction. Clones of NKG2C+ T cells that had expanded were of unclear HCMV specificity.

The clonotype was recovered from a woman younger than 30 in good health. Sequencing was carried out using PBMCs.

Here the CDR3 reads CASSLVSSQETQYF. The CDR3 DNA reads as TGCGCCAGCAGCTTGGTTTCCTCGCAAGAGACCCAGTACTTC. This chain links TRBV5-1 with TRBJ2-5; no clear D gene. The CDR3 extends over 14 amino acids. V lost 0 bases and J 2 bases, leaving 8 bases between the germline ends. Looked up from germline, CDR1 is SGHRS and CDR2 is YFSETQ. The full variable domain, completed using reference TRBV5-1 and TRBJ2-5, is KAGVTQTPRYLIKTRGQQVTLSCSPISGHRSVSWYQQTPGQGLQFLFEYFSETQRNKGNFPGRFSGRQFSNSRSEMNVSTLELGDSALYLCASSLVSSQETQYFGPGTRLLVL.